These 21 T cell receptor beta chains were sequenced from one sample in a study of monozygotic twins with inflammatory bowel disease. From its re-call of the 5' RACE reads, TCRdb lists each CDR3 protein once, without DNA. The sample's table shows just over 300,000 distinct CDR3 sequences. The sample was blood. Source of these receptors: a human donor with ulcerative colitis or Crohn's disease, or a healthy co-twin of an affected twin (not recorded which).

V usage is TRBV7-6 and J usage is TRBJ2-7; lacking DNA, the TRBD1 call made by TCRdb goes unchecked. Germline V gene lookup returns CDR1 SGHVS and CDR2 FNYEAQ. The CDR3 consists of 18 residues. The CDR3 region is CASSLGQPTGSGFPEQYF.

The rearrangement uses TRBV4-3 and TRBJ2-1. The CDR3 extends over 15 amino acids. Germline V gene lookup returns CDR1 LGHNA and CDR2 YSLEER. The CDR3 reads CASSQEDSWPNEQFF.

This sequence joins TRBV19 and TRBJ1-2. CDR1 and CDR2 from the germline V gene are LNHDA and SQIVND (reference sequence). This CDR3 has 13 residues. The CDR3 loop is CASSILTGYGYTF.

V usage is TRBV29-1 and J usage is TRBJ1-3. Germline-derived CDR1 and CDR2 are SQVTM and ANQGSEA. CDR3 length: 12 amino acids. The CDR3 region is CSVEEYGNTIYF. Full variable domain (rest looked up from reference TRBV29-1 and TRBJ1-3): SAVISQKPSRDICQRGTSLTIQCQVDSQVTMMFWYRQQPGQSLTLIATANQGSEATYESGFVIDKFPISRPNLTFSTLTVSNMSPEDSSIYLCSVEEYGNTIYFGEGSWLTVV.

The V gene is TRBV4-1, the J gene TRBJ2-1. The CDR3 consists of 17 residues. CDR1 MGHRA and CDR2 YSYEKL come from the germline V gene. The CDR3: CASSQDHGSFSYNEQFF.

The V call is TRBV6-2 or TRBV6-3, the J call TRBJ2-3. Germline V lookup: CDR1 MNHEY, CDR2 SVGEGT. The length of the CDR3 is 15 residues. The CDR3 region is CASSPVAELTDTQYF.

This chain joins TRBV4-2 and TRBJ2-1; TCRdb's D call of TRBD2 is untestable without DNA. The V gene's germline CDR1 is LGHNA and CDR2 YNFKEQ. CDR3 length: 15 residues. CDR3 sequence: CASSLSGMSYNEQFF.

This CDR3 reads CASSLGGTSNTDTQYF. This chain joins TRBV7-2 and TRBJ2-3; TCRdb's D gene call, TRBD2, goes unchecked for lack of DNA. The CDR3 sequence is 16 residues long. The germline V gene encodes CDR1 SGHTA and CDR2 FQGNSA.

The chain joins TRBV7-2 to TRBJ1-3; the D call from TCRdb, TRBD1, cannot be confirmed without DNA. The CDR3 covers 14 residues. CDR1 is SGHTA and CDR2 is FQGNSA in the germline V gene. The CDR3 region is CASSYRGAGNTIYF.

The CDR3: CASTRGAEGLHTQYF. The chain recombines TRBV19 with TRBJ2-3; the TCRdb call, TRBD1, lacks DNA for checking. Germline CDR1 LNHDA, CDR2 SQIVND (reference sequence). The CDR3 has 15 residues.

J is TRBJ2-1 and V is TRBV24-1; lacking DNA, the TRBD1 call made by TCRdb goes unchecked. Germline lookup yields CDR1 KGHDR and CDR2 SFDVKD. There are 18 residues in the CDR3. CDR3 loop: CATSDSWTPGYTYNEQFF.

This chain links TRBV20-1 with TRBJ1-5; TCRdb gives TRBD1 as the D gene, but with no DNA this cannot be confirmed. The CDR3 is made up of 13 amino acids. Germline V gene sequence: CDR1 DFQATT, CDR2 SNEGSKA (reference sequence). CDR3 loop: CSARRDSNQPQHF.

This rearrangement joins TRBV6-1 to TRBJ1-2. The CDR3 consists of 15 residues. Germline V CDR1 and CDR2: MNHNS, SASEGT. This CDR3 is CASTRLGQLNYGYTF.

The chain recombines TRBV27 with TRBJ2-2; TCRdb's D call of TRBD1 is untestable without DNA. The CDR3 spans 18 residues. Germline lookup yields CDR1 MNHEY and CDR2 SMNVEV (reference sequence). The CDR3 is CASSLSVPGQTYTGELFF.

The chain recombines TRBV10-3 with TRBJ1-1. This CDR3 spans 13 amino acids. Germline CDR1 is ENHRY and CDR2 is SYGVKD. Here the CDR3 reads CAISEVGMAEAFF.

The rearrangement joins TRBV7-9 to TRBJ2-7. The CDR3 is 14 residues long. In germline, CDR1 is SEHNR, CDR2 FQNEAQ (reference sequence). The CDR3 is CASSLETGSYEQYF.

The chain carries TRBV25-1 and TRBJ2-3; with no DNA, the TCRdb D assignment of TRBD1 cannot be verified. Per the germline V gene, CDR1 is MGHDK and CDR2 is SYGVNS. This CDR3 region has 15 residues. The CDR3 loop reads CASQGGPTGTDTQYF.

This chain joins TRBV6-2 or TRBV6-3 and TRBJ2-7; TCRdb selects TRBD1, and the lack of DNA leaves this call unchecked. CDR1 is MNHEY, CDR2 SVGEGT, per germline. The CDR3 contains 13 residues. CDR3 loop: CASSRGHSYEQYF.

The CDR3 reads CATSSSNQPQHF. V gene TRBV15 combines with J gene TRBJ1-5. CDR3 length equals 12 residues. Germline loops: CDR1 LNHNV, CDR2 YYDKDF (reference sequence).

J is TRBJ2-1 and V is TRBV6-2 or TRBV6-3. The CDR3 covers 14 residues. Germline V gene data show CDR1 as MNHEY and CDR2 as SVGEGT. CDR3 in amino acids: CASRPSGSYNEQFF.

The V gene is TRBV29-1, the J gene TRBJ2-7; TCRdb proposes TRBD1, but this gene call is untestable without DNA. The CDR3 length is 14 residues. CDR1 SQVTM and CDR2 ANQGSEA come from the germline V gene. CDR3: CSVIRGQGHYEQYF.